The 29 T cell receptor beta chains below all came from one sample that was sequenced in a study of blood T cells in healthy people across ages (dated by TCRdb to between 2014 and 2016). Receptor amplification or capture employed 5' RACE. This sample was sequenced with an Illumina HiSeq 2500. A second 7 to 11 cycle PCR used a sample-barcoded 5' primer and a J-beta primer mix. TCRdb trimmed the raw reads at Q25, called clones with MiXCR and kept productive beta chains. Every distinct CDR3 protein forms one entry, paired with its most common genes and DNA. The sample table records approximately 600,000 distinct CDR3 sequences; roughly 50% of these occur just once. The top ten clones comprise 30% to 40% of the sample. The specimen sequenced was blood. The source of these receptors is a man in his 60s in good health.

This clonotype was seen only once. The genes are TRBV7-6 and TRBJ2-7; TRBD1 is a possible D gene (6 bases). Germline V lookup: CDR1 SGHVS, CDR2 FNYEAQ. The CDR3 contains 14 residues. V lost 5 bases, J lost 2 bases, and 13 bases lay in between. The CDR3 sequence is CASSTSGEAYEQYF. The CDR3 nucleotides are TGTGCCAGCAGCACCTCAGGGGAAGCCTACGAGCAGTACTTC. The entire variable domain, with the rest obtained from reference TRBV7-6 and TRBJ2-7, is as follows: GAGVSQSPRYKVTKRGQDVALRCDPISGHVSLYWYRQALGQGPEFLTYFNYEAQQDKSGLPNDRFSAERPEGSISTLTIQRTEQRDSAMYRCASSTSGEAYEQYFGPGTRLTVT.

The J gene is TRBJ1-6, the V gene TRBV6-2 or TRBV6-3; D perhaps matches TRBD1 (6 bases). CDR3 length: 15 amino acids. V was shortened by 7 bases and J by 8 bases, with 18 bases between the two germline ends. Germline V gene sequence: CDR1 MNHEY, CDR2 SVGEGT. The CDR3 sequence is CASTPLGALDSPLHF. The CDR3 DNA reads TGTGCCAGCACTCCATTGGGGGCGTTGGATTCACCCCTCCACTTT.

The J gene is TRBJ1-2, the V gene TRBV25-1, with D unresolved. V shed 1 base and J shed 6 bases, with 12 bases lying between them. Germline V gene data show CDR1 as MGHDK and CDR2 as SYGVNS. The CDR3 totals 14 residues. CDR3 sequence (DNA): TGTGCCAGCAGTGAATCCCCGGACTCCGATGGCTACACCTTC. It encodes CASSESPDSDGYTF.

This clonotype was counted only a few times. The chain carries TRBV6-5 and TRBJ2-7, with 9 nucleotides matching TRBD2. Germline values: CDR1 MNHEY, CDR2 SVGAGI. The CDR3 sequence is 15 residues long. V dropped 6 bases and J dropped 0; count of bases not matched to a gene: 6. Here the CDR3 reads CASSRAGGSSYEQYF. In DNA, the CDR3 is TGTGCCAGCAGCCGCGCGGGGGGGTCCTCCTACGAGCAGTACTTC.

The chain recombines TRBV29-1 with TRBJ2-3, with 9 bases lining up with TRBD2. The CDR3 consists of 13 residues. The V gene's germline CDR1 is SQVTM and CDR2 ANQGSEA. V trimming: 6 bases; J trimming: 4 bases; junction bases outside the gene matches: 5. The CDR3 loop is CSVRGGGADTQYF. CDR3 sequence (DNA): TGCAGCGTCCGGGGCGGGGGGGCAGATACGCAGTATTTT.

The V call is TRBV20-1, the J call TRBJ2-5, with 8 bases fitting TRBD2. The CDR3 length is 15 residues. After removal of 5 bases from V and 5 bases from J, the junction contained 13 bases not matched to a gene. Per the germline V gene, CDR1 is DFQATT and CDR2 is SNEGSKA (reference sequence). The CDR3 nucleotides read TGCAGTGCTCCTCGCACTAGCGGCCTCCGGGAGACCCAGTACTTC. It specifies CSAPRTSGLRETQYF.

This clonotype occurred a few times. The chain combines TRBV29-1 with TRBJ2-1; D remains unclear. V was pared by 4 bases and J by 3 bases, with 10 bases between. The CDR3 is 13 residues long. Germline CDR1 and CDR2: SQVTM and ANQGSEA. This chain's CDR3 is CSVVGRSYNEQFF. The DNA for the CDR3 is TGCAGCGTTGTGGGTAGGAGCTACAATGAGCAGTTCTTC.

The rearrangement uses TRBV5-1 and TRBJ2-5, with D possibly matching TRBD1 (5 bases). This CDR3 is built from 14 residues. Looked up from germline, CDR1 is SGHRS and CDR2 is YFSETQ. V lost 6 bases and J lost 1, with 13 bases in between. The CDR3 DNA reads TGCGCCAGCAATTTACAGGACCCCCAAGAGACCCAGTACTTC. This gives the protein CASNLQDPQETQYF.

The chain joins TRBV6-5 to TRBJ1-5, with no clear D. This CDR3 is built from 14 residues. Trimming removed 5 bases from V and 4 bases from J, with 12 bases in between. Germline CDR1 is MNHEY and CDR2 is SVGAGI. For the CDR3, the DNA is TGTGCCAGCAGTCCCGAGACTGCAAATCAGCCCCAGCATTTT. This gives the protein CASSPETANQPQHF.

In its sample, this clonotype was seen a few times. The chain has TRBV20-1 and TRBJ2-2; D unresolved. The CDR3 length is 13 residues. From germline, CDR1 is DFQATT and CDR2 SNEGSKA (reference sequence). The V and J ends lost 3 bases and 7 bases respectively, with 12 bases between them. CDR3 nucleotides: TGCAGTGCTAGGGACCCCGGCGGCGGGGAGCTGTTTTTT. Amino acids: CSARDPGGGELFF.

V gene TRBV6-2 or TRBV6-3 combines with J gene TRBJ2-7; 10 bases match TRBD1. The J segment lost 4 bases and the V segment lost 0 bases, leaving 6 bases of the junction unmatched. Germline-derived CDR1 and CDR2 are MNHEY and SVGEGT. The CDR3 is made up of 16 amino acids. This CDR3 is CASSYSTGQGSYEQYF. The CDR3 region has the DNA TGTGCCAGCAGTTACTCGACGGGACAGGGGTCTTACGAGCAGTACTTC.

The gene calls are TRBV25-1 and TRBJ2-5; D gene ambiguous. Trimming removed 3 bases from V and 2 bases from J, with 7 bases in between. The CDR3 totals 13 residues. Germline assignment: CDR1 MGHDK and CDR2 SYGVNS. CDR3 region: CASSDIGQETQYF. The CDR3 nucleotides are TGTGCCAGCAGTGATATAGGGCAAGAGACCCAGTACTTC.

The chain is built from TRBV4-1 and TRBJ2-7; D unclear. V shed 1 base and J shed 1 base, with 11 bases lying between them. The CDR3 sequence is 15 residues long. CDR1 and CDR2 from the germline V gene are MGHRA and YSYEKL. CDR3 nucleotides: TGCGCCAGCAGCCAAGCTGGTTCCAGTTCCTACGAGCAGTACTTC. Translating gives CASSQAGSSSYEQYF.

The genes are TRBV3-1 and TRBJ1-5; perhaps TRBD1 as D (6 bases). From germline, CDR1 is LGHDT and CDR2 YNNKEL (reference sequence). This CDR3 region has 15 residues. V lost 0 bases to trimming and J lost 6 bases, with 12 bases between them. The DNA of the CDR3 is TGTGCCAGCAGCCAAGAATACCAGGGGACTCAGCCCCAGCATTTT. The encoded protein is CASSQEYQGTQPQHF.

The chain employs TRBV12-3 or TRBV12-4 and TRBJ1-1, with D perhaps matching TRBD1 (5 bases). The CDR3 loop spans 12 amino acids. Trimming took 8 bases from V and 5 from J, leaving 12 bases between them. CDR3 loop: CASRGVGTEAFF. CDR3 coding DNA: TGTGCCAGCCGAGGGGTCGGGACTGAAGCTTTCTTT.

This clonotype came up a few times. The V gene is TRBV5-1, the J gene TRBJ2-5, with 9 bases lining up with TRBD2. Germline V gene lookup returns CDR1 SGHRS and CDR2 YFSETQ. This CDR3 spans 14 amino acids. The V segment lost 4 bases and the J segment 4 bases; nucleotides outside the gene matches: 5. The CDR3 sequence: CASSLAGWRETQYF. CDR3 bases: TGCGCCAGCAGCCTAGCGGGGTGGAGAGAGACCCAGTACTTC.

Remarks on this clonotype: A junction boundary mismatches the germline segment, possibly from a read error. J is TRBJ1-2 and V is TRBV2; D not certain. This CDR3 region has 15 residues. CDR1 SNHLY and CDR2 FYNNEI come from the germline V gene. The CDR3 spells CASSEAGTLLYGHTF. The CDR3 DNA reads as TGTGCCAGCAGTGAGGCAGGAACCCTACTATATGGCCACACCTTC. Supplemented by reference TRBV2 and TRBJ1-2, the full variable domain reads EPEVTQTPSHQVTQMGQEVILRCVPISNHLYFYWYRQILGQKVEFLVSFYNNEISEKSEIFDDQFSVERPDGSNFTLKIRSTKLEDSAMYFCASSEAGTLLYGHTFGSGTRLTVV.

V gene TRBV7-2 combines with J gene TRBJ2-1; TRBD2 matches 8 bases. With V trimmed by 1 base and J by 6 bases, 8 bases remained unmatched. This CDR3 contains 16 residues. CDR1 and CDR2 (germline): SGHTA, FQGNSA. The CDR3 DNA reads TGTGCCAGCAGCTTAGTGGCGGGGGGCCCTGGCAATGAGCAGTTCTTC. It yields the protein CASSLVAGGPGNEQFF.

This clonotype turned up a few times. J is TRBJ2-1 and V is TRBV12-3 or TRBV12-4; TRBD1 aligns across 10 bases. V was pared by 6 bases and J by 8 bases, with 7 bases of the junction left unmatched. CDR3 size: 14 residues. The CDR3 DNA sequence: TGTGCCAGCAGCATACGGGACAGGGGAGATGAGCAGTTCTTC. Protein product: CASSIRDRGDEQFF.

This CDR3 reads CASSWGTTRTDEQFF. The CDR3 DNA sequence: TGCGCCAGCAGCTGGGGAACGACTAGAACTGATGAGCAGTTCTTC. The V and J genes are TRBV5-1 and TRBJ2-7; D might be TRBD2 (6 bases). TRBJ2-1 matches the DNA end more closely, so the J call is doubtful. Germline V lookup: CDR1 SGHRS, CDR2 YFSETQ. The CDR3 sequence is 15 residues long.

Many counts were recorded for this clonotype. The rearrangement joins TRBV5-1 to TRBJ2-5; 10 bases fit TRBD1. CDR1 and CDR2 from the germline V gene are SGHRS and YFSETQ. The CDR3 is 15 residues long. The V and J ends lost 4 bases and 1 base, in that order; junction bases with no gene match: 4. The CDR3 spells CASSRDRGAQETQYF. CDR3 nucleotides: TGCGCCAGCAGCCGGGACAGGGGCGCCCAAGAGACCCAGTACTTC.

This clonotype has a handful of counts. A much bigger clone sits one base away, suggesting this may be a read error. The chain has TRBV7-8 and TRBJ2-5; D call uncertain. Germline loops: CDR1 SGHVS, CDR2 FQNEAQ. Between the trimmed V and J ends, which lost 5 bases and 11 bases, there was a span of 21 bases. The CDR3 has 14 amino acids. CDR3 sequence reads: CASSQVLGTNEQYF. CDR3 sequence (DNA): TGTGCCAGCAGCCAAGTTTTGGGTACGAATGAGCAGTACTTC.

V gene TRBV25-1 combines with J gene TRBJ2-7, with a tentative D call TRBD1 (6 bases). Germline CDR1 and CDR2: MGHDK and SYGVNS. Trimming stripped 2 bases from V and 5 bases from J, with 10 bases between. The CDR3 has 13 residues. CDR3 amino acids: CASSETGFHEQYF. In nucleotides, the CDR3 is TGTGCCAGCAGTGAAACAGGGTTCCACGAGCAGTACTTC.

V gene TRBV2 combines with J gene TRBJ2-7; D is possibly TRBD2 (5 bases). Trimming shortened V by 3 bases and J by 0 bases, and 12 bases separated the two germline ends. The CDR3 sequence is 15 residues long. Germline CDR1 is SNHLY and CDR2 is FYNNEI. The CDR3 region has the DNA TGTGCCAGCAGTGACGGGCTAGCCCACTCCTACGAGCAGTACTTC. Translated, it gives CASSDGLAHSYEQYF.

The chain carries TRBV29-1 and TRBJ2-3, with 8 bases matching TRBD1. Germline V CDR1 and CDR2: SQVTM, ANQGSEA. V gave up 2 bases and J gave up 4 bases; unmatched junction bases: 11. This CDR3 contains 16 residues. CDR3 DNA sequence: TGCAGCGTTGAAAGGAGACAGGGGCCCTCAGCAGATACGCAGTATTTT. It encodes CSVERRQGPSADTQYF.

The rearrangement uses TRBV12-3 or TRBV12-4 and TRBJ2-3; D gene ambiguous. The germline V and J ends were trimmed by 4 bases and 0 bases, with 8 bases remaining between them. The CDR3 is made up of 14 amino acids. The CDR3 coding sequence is TGTGCCAGCAGTTGGGCCCTTAGCACAGATACGCAGTATTTT. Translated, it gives CASSWALSTDTQYF.

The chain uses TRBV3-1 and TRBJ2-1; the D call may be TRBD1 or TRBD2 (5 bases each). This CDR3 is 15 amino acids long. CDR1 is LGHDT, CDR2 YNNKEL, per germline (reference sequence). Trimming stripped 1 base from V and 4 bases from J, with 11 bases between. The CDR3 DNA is TGTGCCAGCAGCCAAGCCGGGACGGGTTACAATGAGCAGTTCTTC. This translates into CASSQAGTGYNEQFF.

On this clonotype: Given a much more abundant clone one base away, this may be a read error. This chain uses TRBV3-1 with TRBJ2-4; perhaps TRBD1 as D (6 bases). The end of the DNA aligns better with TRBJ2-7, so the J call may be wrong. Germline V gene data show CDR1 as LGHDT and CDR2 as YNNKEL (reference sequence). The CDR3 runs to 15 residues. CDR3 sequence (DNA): TGTGCCAGCAGCCTACACCGGGGACACTTCTACGAGCAGTACTTC. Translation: CASSLHRGHFYEQYF.

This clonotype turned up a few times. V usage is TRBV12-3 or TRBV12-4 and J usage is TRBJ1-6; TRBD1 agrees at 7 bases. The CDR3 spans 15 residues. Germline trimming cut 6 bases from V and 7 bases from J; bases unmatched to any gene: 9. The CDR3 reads CASRATGSLNSPLHF. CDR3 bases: TGTGCCAGCAGAGCGACAGGGTCGCTAAATTCACCCCTCCACTTT.